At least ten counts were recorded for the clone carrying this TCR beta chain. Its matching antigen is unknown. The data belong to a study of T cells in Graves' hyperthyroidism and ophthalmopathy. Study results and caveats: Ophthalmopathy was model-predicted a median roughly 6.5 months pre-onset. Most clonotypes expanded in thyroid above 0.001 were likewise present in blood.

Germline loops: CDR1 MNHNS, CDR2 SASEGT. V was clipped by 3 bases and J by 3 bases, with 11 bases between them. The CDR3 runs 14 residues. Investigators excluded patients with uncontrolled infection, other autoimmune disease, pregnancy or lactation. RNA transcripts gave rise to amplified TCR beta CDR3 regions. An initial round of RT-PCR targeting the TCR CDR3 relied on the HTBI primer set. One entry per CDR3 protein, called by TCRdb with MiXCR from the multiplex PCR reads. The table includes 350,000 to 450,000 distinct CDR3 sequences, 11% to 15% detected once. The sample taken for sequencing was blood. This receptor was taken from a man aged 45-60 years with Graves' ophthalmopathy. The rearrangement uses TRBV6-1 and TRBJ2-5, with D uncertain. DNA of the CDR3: TGTGCCAGCAGTGATTTGTTTGGCAAAGAGACCCAGTACTTC. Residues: CASSDLFGKETQYF.